The sequence of this TCR beta chain was determined in a study of vaccination effects on CD4 cells after COVID-19. Study findings and constraints: Common cold coronavirus cross-reactivity was shown by only 1 of 255 vaccine-induced clones in healthy vaccinees. By a late point after vaccination, infection- and vaccine-induced clones had shrunk markedly through clonal contraction.

This clone was detected only a few times. Its specificity is not known. Libraries were prepared by immunoSEQ multiplex PCR; TCRdb keeps only in-frame clonotypes and omits some of them. The profile shows around 79,000 clones, around 81% of them singletons. Trimming cost V 7 bases and J 2 bases; bases outside gene matches: 1. CDR3 length: 13 residues. Germline CDR1 is ENHRY and CDR2 is SYGVKD. After expansion with viral peptide pools in the ViraFEST assay, antigen-specific CD4+ T cells were sequenced. Once cultured for under 11 days, the cells underwent separation to obtain CD4+ T cells. In the vaccine recipients, nucleocapsid antibodies were negative and there was no prior SARS-CoV-2 infection. The culture medium for a few million PBMC per well included around 10 IU/ml IL-2 and about 9.1 ug/ml peptides. The authors exchanged half the medium for IL-2 medium on days 3 and 7.

The chain couples TRBV10-3 to TRBJ1-3; 8 bases fit TRBD1. The TCR was taken from a human donor who received a COVID-19 vaccine. This specimen was CD4+ T cells from PBMCs cultured with SARS-CoV-2 spike peptides, taken before COVID-19 vaccination. CDR3 nucleotide sequence: TGTGCCATCACCAGGGGGCCTGGAAACACCATATATTTT. Translation gives CAITRGPGNTIYF.